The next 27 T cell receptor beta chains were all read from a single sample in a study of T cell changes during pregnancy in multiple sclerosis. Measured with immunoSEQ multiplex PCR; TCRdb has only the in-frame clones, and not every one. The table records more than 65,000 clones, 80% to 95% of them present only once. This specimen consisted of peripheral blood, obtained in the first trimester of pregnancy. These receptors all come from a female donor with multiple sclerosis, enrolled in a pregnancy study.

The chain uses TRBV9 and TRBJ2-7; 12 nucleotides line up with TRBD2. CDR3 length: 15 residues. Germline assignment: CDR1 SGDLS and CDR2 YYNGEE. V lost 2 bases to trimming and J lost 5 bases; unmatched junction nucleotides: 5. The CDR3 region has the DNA TGTGCCAGCAGCGTTCTAGCGGGGGGGCCGAACGAGCAGTACTTC. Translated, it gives CASSVLAGGPNEQYF.

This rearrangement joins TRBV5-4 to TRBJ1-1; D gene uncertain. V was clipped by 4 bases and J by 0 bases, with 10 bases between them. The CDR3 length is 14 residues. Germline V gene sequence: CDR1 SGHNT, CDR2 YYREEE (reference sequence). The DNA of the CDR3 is TGTGCCAGCAGCCCCGCGGCGGTGAACACTGAAGCTTTCTTT. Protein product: CASSPAAVNTEAFF.

Here the CDR3 DNA reads TGTGCCAGCAATCTCTTTCCGGGACAGGGGAATGAGCAGTTCTTC. This gives the protein CASNLFPGQGNEQFF. V gene TRBV6-1 combines with J gene TRBJ2-1, with 10 bases lining up with TRBD1. The CDR3 runs to 15 residues. Losses at the gene ends were 7 bases for V and 7 bases for J; bases not matched to a gene: 10. The germline gives CDR1 MNHNS, CDR2 SASEGT.

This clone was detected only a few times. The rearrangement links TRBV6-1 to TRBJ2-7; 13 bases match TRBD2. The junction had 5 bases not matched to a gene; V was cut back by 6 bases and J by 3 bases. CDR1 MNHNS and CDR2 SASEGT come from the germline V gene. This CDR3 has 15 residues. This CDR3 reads CASSRLAGGGYEQYF. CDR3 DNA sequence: TGTGCCAGCAGCCGACTAGCGGGGGGCGGCTACGAGCAGTACTTC.

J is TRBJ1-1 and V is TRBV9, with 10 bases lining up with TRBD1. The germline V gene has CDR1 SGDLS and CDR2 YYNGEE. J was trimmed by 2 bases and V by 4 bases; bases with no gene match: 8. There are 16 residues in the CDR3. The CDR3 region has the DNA TGTGCCAGCAGCCCGAGACAGGGGGCAATTAACACTGAAGCTTTCTTT. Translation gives CASSPRQGAINTEAFF.

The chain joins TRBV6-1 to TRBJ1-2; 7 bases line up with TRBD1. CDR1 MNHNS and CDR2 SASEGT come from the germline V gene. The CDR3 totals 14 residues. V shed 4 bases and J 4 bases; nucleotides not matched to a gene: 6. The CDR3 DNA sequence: TGTGCCAGCAGTGTTGGGACAGTTGGCTATGGCTACACCTTC. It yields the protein CASSVGTVGYGYTF.

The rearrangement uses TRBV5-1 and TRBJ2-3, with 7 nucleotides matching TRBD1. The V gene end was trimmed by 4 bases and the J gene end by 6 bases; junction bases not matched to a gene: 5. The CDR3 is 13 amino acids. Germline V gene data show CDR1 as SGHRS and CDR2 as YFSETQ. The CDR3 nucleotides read TGCGCCAGCAGCCCACAGGGGATCGATACGCAGTATTTT. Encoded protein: CASSPQGIDTQYF.

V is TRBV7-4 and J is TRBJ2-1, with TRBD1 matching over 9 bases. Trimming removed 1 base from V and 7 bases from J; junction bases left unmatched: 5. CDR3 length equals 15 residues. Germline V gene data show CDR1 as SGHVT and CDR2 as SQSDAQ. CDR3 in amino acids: CASSLEKGQGNEQFF. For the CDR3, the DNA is TGTGCCAGCAGCTTAGAGAAAGGACAGGGGAATGAGCAGTTCTTC.

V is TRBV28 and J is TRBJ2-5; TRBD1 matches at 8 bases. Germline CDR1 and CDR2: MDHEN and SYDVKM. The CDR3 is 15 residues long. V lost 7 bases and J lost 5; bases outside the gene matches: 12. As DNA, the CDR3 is TGTGCCAGCACCCCAGGGGGCGTTGGAGAGGAGACCCAGTACTTC. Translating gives CASTPGGVGEETQYF.

CDR3 bases: TGTGCCACCAGCAGGCAGCGTAATGAAAAACTGTTTTTT. Translation gives CATSRQRNEKLFF. The rearrangement uses TRBV15 and TRBJ1-4; D uncertain. CDR1 is LNHNV, CDR2 YYDKDF, per germline (reference sequence). The germline V and J ends were trimmed by 3 bases and 4 bases, with 6 bases remaining between them. The CDR3 loop spans 13 amino acids.

The CDR3 loop is CASSTNRGRVNTEAFF. DNA of the CDR3: TGTGCCAGCAGTACTAACAGGGGGAGAGTGAACACTGAAGCTTTCTTT. The genes are TRBV6-6 and TRBJ1-1; 8 positions match TRBD1. CDR1 and CDR2 from the germline V gene are MNHNY and SVGAGI (reference sequence). Trimming removed 5 bases from V and 0 bases from J; junction bases left unmatched: 8. The CDR3 extends over 16 amino acids.

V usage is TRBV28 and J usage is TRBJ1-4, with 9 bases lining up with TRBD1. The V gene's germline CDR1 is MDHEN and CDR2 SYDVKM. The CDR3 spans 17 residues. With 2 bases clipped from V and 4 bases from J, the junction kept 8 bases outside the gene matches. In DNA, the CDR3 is TGTGCCAGCAGTTTACCACAGGGGGCAATGGGTAATGAAAAACTGTTTTTT. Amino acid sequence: CASSLPQGAMGNEKLFF. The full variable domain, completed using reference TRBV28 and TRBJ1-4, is DVKVTQSSRYLVKRTGEKVFLECVQDMDHENMFWYRQDPGLGLRLIYFSYDVKMKEKGDIPEGYSVSREKKERFSLILESASTNQTSMYLCASSLPQGAMGNEKLFFGSGTQLSVL.

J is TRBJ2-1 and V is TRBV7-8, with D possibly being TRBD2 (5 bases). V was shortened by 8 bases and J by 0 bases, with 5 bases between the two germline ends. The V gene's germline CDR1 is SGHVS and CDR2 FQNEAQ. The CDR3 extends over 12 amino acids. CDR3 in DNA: TGTGCCAGCGGGAGCTCCTACAATGAGCAGTTCTTC. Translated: CASGSSYNEQFF.

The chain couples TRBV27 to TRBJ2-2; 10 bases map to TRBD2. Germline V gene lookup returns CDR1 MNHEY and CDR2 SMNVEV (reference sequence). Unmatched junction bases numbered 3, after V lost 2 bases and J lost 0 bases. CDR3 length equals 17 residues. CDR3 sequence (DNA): TGTGCCAGCAGTTTAGGCCTAGCGGGGGCGAACACCGGGGAGCTGTTTTTT. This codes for CASSLGLAGANTGELFF.

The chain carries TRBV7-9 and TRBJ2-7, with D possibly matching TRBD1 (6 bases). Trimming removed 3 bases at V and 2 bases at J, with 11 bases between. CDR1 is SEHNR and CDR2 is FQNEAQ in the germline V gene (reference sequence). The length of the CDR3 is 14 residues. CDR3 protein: CASSLATGAYEQYF. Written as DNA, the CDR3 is TGTGCCAGCAGCTTGGCGACAGGAGCCTACGAGCAGTACTTC.

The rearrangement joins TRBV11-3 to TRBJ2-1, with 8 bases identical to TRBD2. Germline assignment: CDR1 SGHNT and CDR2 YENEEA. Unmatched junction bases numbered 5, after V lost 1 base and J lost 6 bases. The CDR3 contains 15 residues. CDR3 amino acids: CASSLGLAGSNEQFF. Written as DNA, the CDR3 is TGTGCCAGCAGCTTAGGGCTAGCGGGCTCCAATGAGCAGTTCTTC.

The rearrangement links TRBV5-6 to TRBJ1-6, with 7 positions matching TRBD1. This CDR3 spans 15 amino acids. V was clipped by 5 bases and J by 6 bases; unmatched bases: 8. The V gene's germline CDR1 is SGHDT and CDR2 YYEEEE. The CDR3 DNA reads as TGTGCCAGCAGTAGACAGGGTCGGCTTAATTCACCCCTCCACTTT. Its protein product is CASSRQGRLNSPLHF.

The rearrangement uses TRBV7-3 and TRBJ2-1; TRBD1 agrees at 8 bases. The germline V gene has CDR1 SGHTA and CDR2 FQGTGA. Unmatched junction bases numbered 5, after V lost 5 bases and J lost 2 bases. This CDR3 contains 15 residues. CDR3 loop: CASSAVQGAYNEQFF. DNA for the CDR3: TGTGCCAGCAGCGCCGTACAGGGGGCCTACAATGAGCAGTTCTTC.

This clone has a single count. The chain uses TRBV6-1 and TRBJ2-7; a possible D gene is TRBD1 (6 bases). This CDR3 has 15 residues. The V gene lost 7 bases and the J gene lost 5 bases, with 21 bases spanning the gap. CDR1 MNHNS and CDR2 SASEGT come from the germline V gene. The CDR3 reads CASIFMGSTGHEQYF. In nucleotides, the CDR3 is TGTGCCAGCATTTTTATGGGGTCCACAGGGCACGAGCAGTACTTC.

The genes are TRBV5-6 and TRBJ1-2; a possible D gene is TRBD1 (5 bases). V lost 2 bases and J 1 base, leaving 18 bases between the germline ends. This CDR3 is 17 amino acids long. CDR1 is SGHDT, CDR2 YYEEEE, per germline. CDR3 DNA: TGTGCCAGCAGCTTCCTCCTCATGGCAGGGCATAACTATGGCTACACCTTC. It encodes CASSFLLMAGHNYGYTF.

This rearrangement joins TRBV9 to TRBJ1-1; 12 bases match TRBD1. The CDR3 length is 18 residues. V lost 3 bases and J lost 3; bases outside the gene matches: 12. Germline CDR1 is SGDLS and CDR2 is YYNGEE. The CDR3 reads CASSASKKGTGGHTEAFF. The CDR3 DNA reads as TGTGCCAGCAGCGCTTCGAAAAAGGGGACAGGGGGCCACACTGAAGCTTTCTTT.

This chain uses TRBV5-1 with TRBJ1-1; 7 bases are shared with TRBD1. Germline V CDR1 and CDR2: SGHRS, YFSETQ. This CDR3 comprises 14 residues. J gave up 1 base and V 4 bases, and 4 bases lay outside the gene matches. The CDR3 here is CASSKGQENTEAFF. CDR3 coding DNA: TGCGCCAGCAGCAAAGGACAGGAGAACACTGAAGCTTTCTTT.

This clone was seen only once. Written as DNA, the CDR3 is TGTGCCAGCAGCTCCGGGACTAGAGGAAGCCACGAGCAGTACTTC. As protein: CASSSGTRGSHEQYF. The chain is built from TRBV7-8 and TRBJ2-7; 8 bases match TRBD2. Germline V gene lookup returns CDR1 SGHVS and CDR2 FQNEAQ. V trimming: 4 bases; J trimming: 5 bases; junction bases outside the gene matches: 10. This CDR3 contains 15 residues.

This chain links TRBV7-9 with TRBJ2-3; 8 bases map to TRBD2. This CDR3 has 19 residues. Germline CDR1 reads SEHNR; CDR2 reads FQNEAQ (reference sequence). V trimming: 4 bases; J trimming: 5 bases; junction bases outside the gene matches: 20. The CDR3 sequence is CASSSQPGISGGRRDTQYF. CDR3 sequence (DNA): TGTGCCAGCAGCTCACAACCCGGTATAAGCGGGGGCAGGAGAGATACGCAGTATTTT.

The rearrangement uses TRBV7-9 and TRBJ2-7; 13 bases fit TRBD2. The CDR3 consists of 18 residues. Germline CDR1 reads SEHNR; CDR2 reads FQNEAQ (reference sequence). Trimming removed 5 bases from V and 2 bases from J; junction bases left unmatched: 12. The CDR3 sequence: CASSSPGLAGIRAYEQYF. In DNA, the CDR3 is TGTGCCAGCAGCAGTCCGGGACTAGCGGGAATCAGGGCCTACGAGCAGTACTTC.

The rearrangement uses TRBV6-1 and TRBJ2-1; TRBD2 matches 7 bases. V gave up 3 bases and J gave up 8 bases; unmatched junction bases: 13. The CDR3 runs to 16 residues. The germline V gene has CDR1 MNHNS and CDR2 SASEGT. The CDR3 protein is CASSDTLSSGNYEQFF. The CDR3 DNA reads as TGTGCCAGCAGTGATACTTTAAGCAGCGGGAACTATGAGCAGTTCTTC.

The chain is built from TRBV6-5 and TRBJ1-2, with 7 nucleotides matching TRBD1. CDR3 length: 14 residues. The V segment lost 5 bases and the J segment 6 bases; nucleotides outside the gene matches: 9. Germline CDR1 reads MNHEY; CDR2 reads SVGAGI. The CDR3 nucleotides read TGTGCCAGCAGTCTACTGGGACAGCCAAATGGCTACACCTTC. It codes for CASSLLGQPNGYTF.